This paragraph reports one TCR beta chain. The antigen remains unidentified. The table came from immunoSEQ multiplex PCR; TCRdb's copy has only in-frame clones and leaves some out. The sample has roughly 2.5 million clones, approximately 94% seen once. Between the trimmed V and J ends, which lost 4 bases and 1 base, there was a span of 11 bases. Per germline, CDR1 SGDLS and CDR2 YYNGEE. The CDR3 totals 14 residues. This record comes from a study of shared clonotypes between healthy human individuals. The study's findings and limits: Shared across several donors were approximately 5% of the naive CD4 clonotypes.

The TCR originated in a man younger than 30 in good health. V and J are TRBV9 and TRBJ1-1; D may be TRBD1 (6 bases). Material: naive CD4+ T cells sorted from blood. Indicated subset: CD45RA+ positively selected. The CDR3, as DNA: TGTGCCAGCAGCTTGGACAGCCAGAACACTGAAGCTTTCTTT. Its protein product is CASSLDSQNTEAFF.